The 17 T cell receptor beta chains in this list originate from one sample, sequenced in a study of OX40 agonist ivuxolimab in advanced cancers. The data were produced by immunoSEQ multiplex PCR, yet TCRdb's version contains in-frame clones alone and is incomplete. The sample shows some 76,000 clones, roughly nine tenths of them seen only once. Source: CD4+ or CD8+ T cells sorted from blood, taken in a trial of the OX40 agonist ivuxolimab. The receptors derive from an adult with an advanced solid tumor such as melanoma, head and neck, liver or kidney cancer.

This rearrangement joins TRBV20-1 to TRBJ2-7, with D maybe TRBD2 (5 bases). Per the germline V gene, CDR1 is DFQATT and CDR2 is SNEGSKA (reference sequence). CDR3 length equals 11 residues. V lost 4 bases and J 5 bases, leaving 9 bases between the germline ends. The CDR3 region has the DNA TGCAGTGCTATACGAGGGCACGAGCAGTACTTC. This codes for CSAIRGHEQYF.

The rearrangement links TRBV6-1 to TRBJ2-3; unclear D gene. Germline lookup yields CDR1 MNHNS and CDR2 SASEGT. The V end was cut by 7 bases, the J end by 4 bases, with 18 bases between. The CDR3 length is 15 residues. CDR3 region: CASTQDPTPADTQYF. In DNA form, the CDR3 reads TGTGCCAGCACCCAAGATCCTACACCCGCAGATACGCAGTATTTT.

The rearrangement joins TRBV5-6 to TRBJ2-7; 7 bases agree with TRBD2. V was clipped by 4 bases and J by 0 bases; unmatched bases: 7. This CDR3 has 15 amino acids. CDR1 is SGHDT and CDR2 is YYEEEE in the germline V gene. The CDR3 here is CASSPAGRSSYEQYF. CDR3 sequence (DNA): TGTGCCAGCAGCCCAGCGGGGAGGAGCTCCTACGAGCAGTACTTC.

The gene calls are TRBV7-8 and TRBJ1-4; D not resolved. With 4 bases removed from V and 2 bases from J, the gap between germline ends came to 8 bases. Germline V gene lookup returns CDR1 SGHVS and CDR2 FQNEAQ. The CDR3 has 14 residues. The CDR3 loop is CASSSRTTNEKLFF. As DNA, the CDR3 is TGTGCCAGCAGCTCCCGGACGACTAATGAAAAACTGTTTTTT.

This chain connects TRBV6-6 to TRBJ1-2; 7 nucleotides match TRBD1. This CDR3 comprises 14 residues. V shed 8 bases, J shed 3 bases, and the junction held 9 bases outside the gene matches. The germline CDR1 and CDR2 sequences are MNHNY and SVGAGI (reference sequence). CDR3 in DNA: TGTGCCAGCCAGATGAGGGGGCGGGACTATGGCTACACCTTC. Translated, it gives CASQMRGRDYGYTF.

This chain joins TRBV5-1 and TRBJ1-5; no clear D. The CDR3 length is 15 residues. The V end was cut by 0 bases, the J end by 6 bases, with 13 bases between. Germline loops: CDR1 SGHRS, CDR2 YFSETQ. The chain's CDR3 is CASSLGPEEGQPQHF. For the CDR3, the DNA is TGCGCCAGCAGCTTGGGACCAGAGGAGGGTCAGCCCCAGCATTTT.

V usage is TRBV5-4 and J usage is TRBJ1-2; no reliable D call. The CDR3 contains 13 residues. The V and J ends lost 5 bases and 8 bases respectively, with 16 bases between them. Germline V gene data show CDR1 as SGHNT and CDR2 as YYREEE (reference sequence). CDR3 sequence: CASRLPTVPGYTF. The CDR3 nucleotides read TGTGCCAGCAGGCTGCCTACGGTGCCGGGCTACACCTTC.

J is TRBJ1-4 and V is TRBV6-6, with TRBD1 matching 8 bases. The CDR3 runs 13 residues. V shed 6 bases and J 8 bases; nucleotides not matched to a gene: 5. Germline V lookup: CDR1 MNHNY, CDR2 SVGAGI (reference sequence). The CDR3 nucleotides are TGTGCCAGCAGCAGACAGGGGACCGAAAAACTGTTTTTT. Residues: CASSRQGTEKLFF.

V usage is TRBV19 and J usage is TRBJ1-2; D is uncertain. This CDR3 comprises 14 residues. CDR1 and CDR2 from the germline V gene are LNHDA and SQIVND (reference sequence). Trimming pared 1 base from V and 2 bases from J, leaving 8 bases between. CDR3 bases: TGTGCCAGTAGTATAGGAGGCAGAAACTATGGCTACACCTTC. Its protein product is CASSIGGRNYGYTF.

V usage is TRBV5-1 and J usage is TRBJ2-3; D may be TRBD1 (6 bases). The CDR3 runs to 14 residues. V lost 4 bases and J 6 bases, leaving 15 bases between the germline ends. The germline gives CDR1 SGHRS, CDR2 YFSETQ. CDR3 amino acids: CASSAIQGLDTQYF. For the CDR3, the DNA is TGCGCCAGCAGCGCCATACAGGGCCTCGATACGCAGTATTTT.

The V call is TRBV28, the J call TRBJ2-5, with D perhaps TRBD1 or TRBD2 (6 bases each). CDR1 and CDR2 from the germline V gene are MDHEN and SYDVKM. V was pared by 7 bases and J by 4 bases, with 19 bases between. This CDR3 is built from 15 residues. The CDR3: CASTGRLQGGETQYF. The CDR3 DNA follows: TGTGCCAGCACCGGAAGGCTACAGGGAGGAGAGACCCAGTACTTC. Complete variable domain (other parts from reference TRBV28 and TRBJ2-5): DVKVTQSSRYLVKRTGEKVFLECVQDMDHENMFWYRQDPGLGLRLIYFSYDVKMKEKGDIPEGYSVSREKKERFSLILESASTNQTSMYLCASTGRLQGGETQYFGPGTRLLVL.

V and J are TRBV11-3 and TRBJ2-3, with D unresolved. Trimming took 3 bases from V and 2 from J, leaving 9 bases between them. This CDR3 has 14 residues. Germline loops: CDR1 SGHNT, CDR2 YENEEA. The DNA for the CDR3 is TGTGCCAGCAGCTTGGGCGGAACCACAGATACGCAGTATTTT. Translating gives CASSLGGTTDTQYF.

This clone has more than one count but fewer than ten. The chain has TRBV10-3 and TRBJ1-6; D is perhaps TRBD1 (5 bases). The V end was cut by 6 bases, the J end by 14 bases, with 26 bases between. Germline values: CDR1 ENHRY, CDR2 SYGVKD. The CDR3 is 16 residues long. CDR3: CAIRGAERDSVGALHF. CDR3 in DNA: TGTGCCATCAGGGGTGCCGAACGGGACTCTGTGGGGGCCCTCCACTTT.

The chain links TRBV2 to TRBJ2-3; no reliable D call. V was clipped by 2 bases and J by 0 bases, with 9 bases between them. The germline CDR1 and CDR2 sequences are SNHLY and FYNNEI. The CDR3 runs to 15 residues. The CDR3 is CASSEPGRSTDTQYF. The CDR3 region has the DNA TGTGCCAGCAGTGAACCTGGGCGAAGCACAGATACGCAGTATTTT.

CDR3 DNA sequence: TGTGCCAGCAGCGTGGGTGGGGCTGATAGCTATGGCTACACCTTC. Residues: CASSVGGADSYGYTF. This rearrangement joins TRBV9 to TRBJ1-2; maybe TRBD1 (5 bases). Germline V gene sequence: CDR1 SGDLS, CDR2 YYNGEE. The CDR3 has 15 amino acids. V dropped 2 bases and J dropped 4 bases, with 15 bases sitting between them.

The CDR3, as DNA: TGTGCCAGCAGCCAAGATCGCGGATCTGGAAACACCATATATTTT. Its translation: CASSQDRGSGNTIYF. V usage is TRBV4-2 and J usage is TRBJ1-3, with unresolved D. The V end lost 0 bases, the J end lost 1 base, and 7 bases lay between the germline ends. The CDR3 loop spans 15 amino acids. Germline V gene lookup returns CDR1 LGHNA and CDR2 YNFKEQ.

V gene TRBV6-6 combines with J gene TRBJ2-5, with 8 bases aligning to TRBD2. Germline assignment: CDR1 MNHNY and CDR2 SVGAGI (reference sequence). This CDR3 region has 15 residues. Trimming cost V 7 bases and J 2 bases; bases outside gene matches: 9. The CDR3 protein is CASKDSGGPQETQYF. CDR3 nucleotides: TGTGCCAGCAAGGACAGCGGGGGTCCTCAAGAGACCCAGTACTTC.